Listed below are T cell receptor beta chains from one sample, sequenced in a study of cytomegalovirus exposure and HLA in healthy donors. Method: immunoSEQ multiplex PCR; TCRdb's copy keeps in-frame clones and lacks some. Seen here are 140,000 or so clones, approximately 80% observed once, and the top ten hold around 4.3%. The sequencing input was PBMCs. All receptors derive from a man aged 35-49 years in good health and CMV-seronegative. CDR3s leave out the opening cysteine and the closing phenylalanine or tryptophan. Clone size is shown for a subset of rows, as once, few, many or a class of expanded clone.

cdr3_aa | v_call | clone_size
ASSPGQGGMRGYT | TRBV11-2 | -
ASSLWGFDSGNTIY | TRBV5-1 | -
ASRNTTGTGAGYGYT | TRBV19 | -
ASSLGSGITGGTETQY | TRBV7-7 | few
ASSLGGAGGHLNEQF | TRBV5-6 | -
ASSDSGSPNTDTQY | TRBV6-4 | -
ASTNPGTFSSYEQY | TRBV2 | -
AWAQGNQPQH | TRBV30 | -
ASSPYGTAESEAF | TRBV18 | -
ASSGTGGPYEQY | TRBV6-6 | -
ASTYRVNTEAF | TRBV19 | -
ASRQGAGTEAF | TRBV28 | -
ASSYGEAGNTIY | TRBV6-5 | -
ASSSSPYSNQPQH | TRBV9 | -
SVEARDRARGYT | TRBV29-1 | -
ASSPSGDRDETQY | TRBV18 | -